The 30 T cell receptor beta chains in this list originate from one sample, sequenced in a study of T cell changes during pregnancy in multiple sclerosis. Some clones are missing from TCRdb's copy, which holds only in-frame ones; the method was immunoSEQ multiplex PCR. Among tens of thousands of clones listed, 85% were seen once. The sequences come from CD8+ T cells from peripheral blood mononuclear cells, collected before pregnancy. The receptors were sampled from a female donor with multiple sclerosis, enrolled in a pregnancy study.

This clone was picked up a small number of times. This chain connects TRBV19 to TRBJ2-1, with D possibly TRBD1 on 6 matching bases. The CDR3 spans 12 residues. CDR1 and CDR2 from the germline V gene are LNHDA and SQIVND (reference sequence). Trimming took off 5 bases at V and 12 bases at J, with 14 bases between the two ends. The CDR3 DNA reads as TGTGCCAGTAGTTACAGGGAAGGGGGGCAGTTCTTC. Translation gives CASSYREGGQFF.

This chain links TRBV2 with TRBJ1-6, with a weak D call TRBD1 (6 bases). Germline V CDR1 and CDR2: SNHLY, FYNNEI. Trimming stripped 5 bases from V and 8 bases from J, with 16 bases between. The CDR3 consists of 15 residues. CDR3 nucleotides: TGTGCCAGCAGTTTACAGGGAGACCACGATTCACCCCTCCACTTT. Translating gives CASSLQGDHDSPLHF.

The rearrangement links TRBV19 to TRBJ1-1; D not certain. This CDR3 is 15 amino acids long. V was shortened by 5 bases and J by 4 bases, with 17 bases between the two germline ends. Germline V gene lookup returns CDR1 LNHDA and CDR2 SQIVND (reference sequence). DNA of the CDR3: TGTGCCAGTAGTCCCCCATTGTCAGTCAGCACTGAAGCTTTCTTT. Translated, it gives CASSPPLSVSTEAFF.

This clone was seen a single time. The rearrangement links TRBV28 to TRBJ2-3; TRBD2 matches at 14 bases. The germline V gene encodes CDR1 MDHEN and CDR2 SYDVKM. The CDR3 is 17 amino acids. V lost 6 bases to trimming and J lost 1 base; unmatched junction nucleotides: 6. The CDR3 nucleotides are TGTGCCAGCAGCTCCGGGACTAGCGGGAGAGGCACAGATACGCAGTATTTT. Translated, it gives CASSSGTSGRGTDTQYF.

The chain employs TRBV6-6 and TRBJ1-1; a possible D gene is TRBD1 (6 bases). The length of the CDR3 is 13 residues. The germline V gene has CDR1 MNHNY and CDR2 SVGAGI (reference sequence). V lost 6 bases and J 6 bases, leaving 14 bases between the germline ends. The CDR3 bases are TGTGCCAGCAGGGGGGCAAAAGGGCCTGAAGCTTTCTTT. Its protein is CASRGAKGPEAFF.

V is TRBV4-1 and J is TRBJ2-1; 7 nucleotides align to TRBD2. V lost 4 bases and J lost 10; bases outside the gene matches: 10. The CDR3 extends over 14 amino acids. Germline CDR1 is MGHRA and CDR2 is YSYEKL. The CDR3 nucleotides are TGCGCCAGCAGCCCTAGCGGACCCGTTCAGGAGCAGTTCTTC. Residues: CASSPSGPVQEQFF.

The V call is TRBV10-1, the J call TRBJ1-3, with 7 bases lining up with TRBD1. J was trimmed by 0 bases and V by 6 bases; bases with no gene match: 8. This CDR3 region has 16 residues. The germline CDR1 and CDR2 sequences are WNHNN and SYGVQD (reference sequence). CDR3 bases: TGCGCCAGCAGCAGGGACAGAATAATCTCTGGAAACACCATATATTTT. Translated: CASSRDRIISGNTIYF.

The chain employs TRBV28 and TRBJ2-7; D is perhaps TRBD1 (6 bases). Germline V CDR1 and CDR2: MDHEN, SYDVKM. V lost 4 bases, J lost 2 bases, and 6 bases lay in between. CDR3 length: 12 residues. The chain's CDR3 is CASSYRAYEQYF. The CDR3 coding sequence is TGTGCCAGCAGTTACAGGGCCTACGAGCAGTACTTC.

This clone turned up a few times. The chain uses TRBV4-3 and TRBJ2-7; TRBD2 aligns across 8 bases. Losses at the gene ends were 0 bases for V and 1 base for J; bases not matched to a gene: 2. This CDR3 is built from 15 residues. Germline V CDR1 and CDR2: LGHNA, YSLEER. This chain's CDR3 is CASSQELAESYEQYF. The CDR3 coding sequence is TGCGCCAGCAGCCAAGAACTAGCGGAATCCTACGAGCAGTACTTC.

The chain is built from TRBV7-9 and TRBJ2-7, with 7 bases matching TRBD1. Germline CDR1 reads SEHNR; CDR2 reads FQNEAQ (reference sequence). CDR3 length equals 14 residues. V lost 5 bases and J lost 2; bases outside the gene matches: 6. CDR3 protein: CASSPRTGPYEQYF. CDR3 bases: TGTGCCAGCAGCCCACGGACAGGACCCTACGAGCAGTACTTC.

This rearrangement joins TRBV7-2 to TRBJ2-3; 10 nucleotides match TRBD1. V lost 4 bases, J lost 3 bases, and 7 bases stayed unmatched. The CDR3 loop spans 16 amino acids. Germline CDR1 SGHTA, CDR2 FQGNSA. For the CDR3, the DNA is TGTGCCAGCAGCTCTGTGGGACAGGGGAGGACAGATACGCAGTATTTT. Amino acids: CASSSVGQGRTDTQYF. The whole variable domain, remainder taken from reference TRBV7-2 and TRBJ2-3, is GAGVSQSPSNKVTEKGKDVELRCDPISGHTALYWYRQSLGQGLEFLIYFQGNSAPDKSGLPSDRFSAERTGGSVSTLTIQRTQQEDSAVYLCASSSVGQGRTDTQYFGPGTRLTVL.

This sequence joins TRBV19 and TRBJ2-1; 11 nucleotides align to TRBD1. Trimming at V came to 0 bases and at J to 8 bases, leaving 6 bases not matched to a gene. The CDR3 sequence is 16 residues long. Germline V gene sequence: CDR1 LNHDA, CDR2 SQIVND (reference sequence). This chain's CDR3 is CASSIEPGQGVYEQFF. DNA for the CDR3: TGTGCCAGTAGTATAGAGCCGGGACAGGGGGTCTATGAGCAGTTCTTC.

This clone was counted a single time. The chain recombines TRBV6-4 with TRBJ2-1, with a weak D call TRBD2 (6 bases). Trimming removed 4 bases from V and 1 base from J, with 8 bases in between. Germline V CDR1 and CDR2: MRHNA, SNTAGT. This CDR3 comprises 14 residues. CDR3 in DNA: TGTGCCAGCAGTGCGCTAGCGTCCTACAATGAGCAGTTCTTC. It yields the protein CASSALASYNEQFF.

The V gene is TRBV23-1, the J gene TRBJ2-7; D not certain. TRBV23-1 is sorted into the ORF group, with uncertain function. V lost 7 bases and J 0 bases, leaving 22 bases between the germline ends. The CDR3 runs 17 residues. The CDR3 loop is CASTPHLTLHLSYEQYF. The CDR3 nucleotides read TGCGCCAGCACTCCACACCTGACTTTACACCTCTCCTACGAGCAGTACTTC.

The chain is built from TRBV6-1 and TRBJ2-2, with 11 bases fitting TRBD2. With V trimmed by 1 base and J by 6 bases, 4 bases remained unmatched. The length of the CDR3 is 16 residues. Germline CDR1 is MNHNS and CDR2 is SASEGT. The CDR3 DNA sequence: TGTGCCAGCAGTGAAGAGGTAGCGGGAGGGCCCGGGGAGCTGTTTTTT. Encoded protein: CASSEEVAGGPGELFF.

This clone rates as large. The rearrangement links TRBV28 to TRBJ2-2; D not certain. Germline values: CDR1 MDHEN, CDR2 SYDVKM. Trimming stripped 6 bases from V and 1 base from J, with 15 bases between. The CDR3 has 16 residues. The CDR3 DNA reads TGTGCCAGCAGGCCGTCGCTAGTGGAGAACACCGGGGAGCTGTTTTTT. It yields the protein CASRPSLVENTGELFF.

This rearrangement joins TRBV7-9 to TRBJ2-3; 7 positions match TRBD1. CDR1 is SEHNR, CDR2 FQNEAQ, per germline (reference sequence). With 5 bases clipped from V and 1 base from J, the junction kept 6 bases outside the gene matches. This CDR3 spans 15 amino acids. This chain's CDR3 is CASSHEGAGTDTQYF. The CDR3 nucleotides read TGTGCCAGCAGCCATGAGGGGGCCGGCACAGATACGCAGTATTTT.

The gene calls are TRBV27 and TRBJ2-2, with 9 bases lining up with TRBD2. Per the germline V gene, CDR1 is MNHEY and CDR2 is SMNVEV (reference sequence). The CDR3 length is 18 residues. With 1 base clipped from V and 8 bases from J, the junction kept 14 bases outside the gene matches. CDR3 in amino acids: CASSLYSASGTLLGELFF. CDR3 nucleotides: TGTGCCAGCAGTTTATATTCGGCTAGCGGGACGTTACTGGGGGAGCTGTTTTTT.

The chain couples TRBV11-2 to TRBJ1-1; possible D gene TRBD1, 5 bases. Trimming removed 5 bases at V and 4 bases at J, with 11 bases between. Germline-derived CDR1 and CDR2 are SGHAT and FQNNGV. CDR3 length equals 13 residues. CDR3 sequence reads: CASSPGGGTEAFF. The CDR3 coding sequence is TGTGCCAGCAGCCCCGGGGGGGGCACTGAAGCTTTCTTT.

V and J are TRBV29-1 and TRBJ2-3; 10 bases agree with TRBD2. V shed 0 bases, J shed 2 bases, and the junction held 8 bases outside the gene matches. The CDR3 spans 17 residues. Germline values: CDR1 SQVTM, CDR2 ANQGSEA. CDR3 DNA sequence: TGCAGCGTTGAAGAGTTGGAGCGGGAGGGCGCCACAGATACGCAGTATTTT. Translated, it gives CSVEELEREGATDTQYF.

This clone was detected once. V is TRBV6-5 and J is TRBJ1-1; maybe TRBD1 (5 bases). Trimming removed 7 bases at V and 4 bases at J, with 19 bases between. The CDR3 consists of 15 residues. Germline CDR1 reads MNHEY; CDR2 reads SVGAGI. CDR3 sequence: CASNPSEGITTEAFF. The CDR3 DNA reads as TGTGCCAGCAATCCCTCGGAGGGGATAACCACTGAAGCTTTCTTT.

This chain links TRBV7-2 with TRBJ2-1, with 7 bases that match TRBD2. The V and J ends lost 4 bases and 11 bases, in that order; junction bases with no gene match: 5. This CDR3 is 12 amino acids long. Germline V CDR1 and CDR2: SGHTA, FQGNSA. DNA of the CDR3: TGTGCCAGCAGCTCGCTAGCGGTGAAGCAGTTCTTC. Protein product: CASSSLAVKQFF.

In DNA, the CDR3 is TGTGCCAGCAGCCCAGGGGGCAAGGAGCGTTTTGATGGCTACACCTTC. It translates to CASSPGGKERFDGYTF. The chain uses TRBV7-9 and TRBJ1-2, with TRBD1 identical over 8 bases. The CDR3 totals 16 residues. Germline V lookup: CDR1 SEHNR, CDR2 FQNEAQ (reference sequence). After removal of 5 bases from V and 6 bases from J, the junction contained 14 bases not matched to a gene.

V gene TRBV14 combines with J gene TRBJ2-3, with a weak D call TRBD2 (6 bases). The germline CDR1 and CDR2 sequences are SGHDN and FVKESK. The CDR3 covers 16 residues. Trimming cost V 4 bases and J 2 bases, with 16 bases left between them. Here the CDR3 DNA reads TGTGCCAGCAGCCTTCCGCGCGGCGGGATCACAGATACGCAGTATTTT. Translated: CASSLPRGGITDTQYF.

For this clone: One end of the junction fails to match germline, which may point to a read error. The rearrangement links TRBV7-7 to TRBJ2-3; perhaps TRBD1 as D (5 bases). The CDR3 is 14 amino acids. Germline CDR1 is SSHAT and CDR2 is FNYEAQ (reference sequence). For the CDR3, the DNA is TGTGCTAGCAGCAAGACAGCGTGGGAAGATACGCAGTATTTT. Protein: CASSKTAWEDTQYF.

The V gene is TRBV19, the J gene TRBJ1-1, with TRBD1 matching over 7 bases. V shed 5 bases, J shed 1 base, and the junction held 4 bases outside the gene matches. Germline V CDR1 and CDR2: LNHDA, SQIVND (reference sequence). The CDR3 is 14 residues long. DNA for the CDR3: TGTGCCAGTAGTCGGGGACAGACGAACACTGAAGCTTTCTTT. Residues: CASSRGQTNTEAFF. Together with reference TRBV19 and TRBJ1-1, the CDR3 gives the full variable domain: DGGITQSPKYLFRKEGQNVTLSCEQNLNHDAMYWYRQDPGQGLRLIYYSQIVNDFQKGDIAEGYSVSREKKESFPLTVTSAQKNPTAFYLCASSRGQTNTEAFFGQGTRLTVV.

The chain uses TRBV10-1 and TRBJ2-3, with D possibly matching TRBD1 (6 bases). The germline V gene has CDR1 WNHNN and CDR2 SYGVQD (reference sequence). The CDR3 spans 15 residues. V gave up 5 bases and J gave up 6 bases, with 18 bases separating them. The chain's CDR3 is CASSYRDTAMDTQYF. As DNA, the CDR3 is TGCGCCAGCAGTTACAGGGACACCGCTATGGATACGCAGTATTTT.

V and J are TRBV4-2 and TRBJ2-1, with 9 bases lining up with TRBD2. CDR3 length: 16 residues. The V gene end was trimmed by 1 base and the J gene end by 4 bases; junction bases not matched to a gene: 5. Germline CDR1 is LGHNA and CDR2 is YNFKEQ. The CDR3 DNA reads as TGTGCCAGCAGCCAAGCCGGGACTAGCAGTTACAATGAGCAGTTCTTC. Its translation is CASSQAGTSSYNEQFF.

CDR3: CASSVAGGPSTDTQYF. CDR3 in DNA: TGTGCCAGCAGCGTAGCAGGGGGACCTAGCACAGATACGCAGTATTTT. The J gene is TRBJ2-3, the V gene TRBV9; 7 nucleotides agree with TRBD1. Germline CDR1 and CDR2: SGDLS and YYNGEE. This CDR3 has 16 residues. Unmatched junction bases numbered 4, after V lost 0 bases and J lost 0 bases.

This clone has only one observation. The CDR3 loop is CASISREDGYTF. DNA of the CDR3: TGTGCCAGCATTTCGCGGGAAGATGGCTACACCTTC. This chain links TRBV27 with TRBJ1-2; D remains ambiguous. This CDR3 is 12 amino acids long. Looked up from germline, CDR1 is MNHEY and CDR2 is SMNVEV (reference sequence). With 7 bases removed from V and 6 bases from J, the gap between germline ends came to 12 bases.